This T cell receptor beta chain was identified in a study of CD8 T cells in ankylosing spondylitis. Regarding the study as a whole: CD8+ cells made up the disease-linked clones, which were relatively rare in peripheral blood. Significantly higher representation of disease-linked clones was reported for matched ankylosing spondylitis synovial fluid. Ankylosing spondylitis blood appeared to be characterized by a TCR beta motif of 7 to 9 highly homologous variants.

A single record per CDR3 protein comes from TCRdb applying MiXCR to the 5' RACE reads. The sample yields 200,000 to 300,000 distinct CDR3 sequences, about 24% seen once. With regard to this clonotype: Its antigen is not known.

Germline V gene data show CDR1 as GTSNPN and CDR2 as SVGIG (reference sequence). The V end lost 4 bases, the J end lost 5 bases, and 9 bases lay between the germline ends. CDR3 size: 13 residues. The source of this sequence is a male donor with ankylosing spondylitis or in good health (not recorded which). The gene calls are TRBV30 and TRBJ1-6, with D unresolved. The specimen sequenced was blood, either unsorted or a sorted T cell fraction (not recorded which). CDR3 residues: CAWKMGNNSPLHF. Here the CDR3 DNA reads TGTGCCTGGAAAATGGGGAATAATTCACCCCTCCACTTT.